Presented here are 25 T cell receptor beta chains from one specimen sequenced in a study of blood T cell repertoires in COVID-19. Data came from immunoSEQ multiplex PCR; TCRdb stores just in-frame clones and leaves some out. The data hold fewer than 50,000 clones, with approximately 70% observed a single time. Sequencing was carried out using peripheral blood. All receptors come from a man at least 80 years old with acute or convalescent COVID-19.

This chain connects TRBV19 to TRBJ2-7; the match to TRBD2 covers 8 bases. This CDR3 has 15 residues. V shed 2 bases, J shed 3 bases, and the junction held 6 bases outside the gene matches. Germline V gene data show CDR1 as LNHDA and CDR2 as SQIVND (reference sequence). CDR3 DNA sequence: TGTGCCAGTAGTATACAAGCGGGAGCCCGCTACGAGCAGTACTTC. As protein: CASSIQAGARYEQYF.

The chain combines TRBV4-1 with TRBJ1-6, with D maybe TRBD1 (6 bases). In germline, CDR1 is MGHRA, CDR2 YSYEKL. The CDR3 covers 17 residues. V was shortened by 0 bases and J by 2 bases, with 11 bases between the two germline ends. The CDR3 loop reads CASSQDIRGTYNSPLHF. The CDR3 region has the DNA TGCGCCAGCAGCCAAGATATTAGGGGGACCTATAATTCACCCCTCCACTTT.

This chain uses TRBV24-1 with TRBJ2-5; 8 bases agree with TRBD2. Germline loops: CDR1 KGHDR, CDR2 SFDVKD. The ends lost 0 bases at V and 4 bases at J; junction bases unmatched: 3. This CDR3 comprises 15 residues. The CDR3: CATSDLRGGLETQYF. DNA for the CDR3: TGTGCCACCAGTGATTTGCGGGGGGGCCTAGAGACCCAGTACTTC.

A note on this clone: A much larger clone lies one base from this, so it may be a read error. The gene calls are TRBV27 and TRBJ2-1; TRBD2 matches at 10 bases. Germline V gives CDR1 MNHEY, CDR2 SMNVEV (reference sequence). V shed 6 bases and J 3 bases; nucleotides not matched to a gene: 5. The CDR3 spans 15 residues. CDR3 in DNA: TGTGCCAGCAGCCAGGCTAGCGGGAGCTACAATGAGCAGTTCTTC. As protein: CASSQASGSYNEQFF.

This chain connects TRBV4-3 to TRBJ2-1; 9 bases map to TRBD2. With V trimmed by 1 base and J by 4 bases, 11 bases remained unmatched. CDR1 is LGHNA, CDR2 YSLEER, per germline. This CDR3 is built from 18 residues. CDR3 DNA sequence: TGCGCCAGCAGCCAAGTCCTCTCGACTAGCGGAACTTACAATGAGCAGTTCTTC. It translates to CASSQVLSTSGTYNEQFF.

As regards this clone: Compared with germline, one end of the junction differs, possibly owing to a read error. The chain uses TRBV5-1 and TRBJ1-1; D remains ambiguous. The V gene's germline CDR1 is SGHRS and CDR2 YFSETQ. The CDR3 is 14 residues long. The CDR3 coding sequence is TGCGCCAGCAGCTTGTTTCCGTCGAACACTAAAGCTTTCTTT. Its protein product is CASSLFPSNTKAFF. Using reference TRBV5-1 and TRBJ1-1 for the parts outside the CDR3, the full variable domain is KAGVTQTPRYLIKTRGQQVTLSCSPISGHRSVSWYQQTPGQGLQFLFEYFSETQRNKGNFPGRFSGRQFSNSRSEMNVSTLELGDSALYLCASSLFPSNTKAFFGQGTRLTVV.

The chain combines TRBV9 with TRBJ1-2; the D gene is possibly TRBD1 (5 bases). Trimming cost V 0 bases and J 4 bases, with 16 bases left between them. The germline V gene has CDR1 SGDLS and CDR2 YYNGEE. This CDR3 has 16 amino acids. CDR3 residues: CASSVGSGRGSYGYTF. Here the CDR3 DNA reads TGTGCCAGCAGCGTAGGGTCGGGTCGGGGGAGCTATGGCTACACCTTC.

The CDR3 DNA is TGTGCCAGTAGACCCCAGCGGGAGACTCTCAATGAGCAGTTCTTC. It translates to CASRPQRETLNEQFF. This rearrangement joins TRBV28 to TRBJ2-1; TRBD2 matches at 8 bases. The ends lost 9 bases at V and 6 bases at J; junction bases unmatched: 13. The germline gives CDR1 MDHEN, CDR2 SYDVKM. CDR3 length equals 15 residues.

V gene TRBV4-2 combines with J gene TRBJ1-4; unclear D gene. This CDR3 is built from 14 residues. CDR1 is LGHNA and CDR2 is YNFKEQ in the germline V gene. Trimming shortened V by 4 bases and J by 6 bases, and 12 bases separated the two germline ends. CDR3 sequence reads: CASSLAWQDEKLFF. The CDR3 bases are TGTGCCAGCAGCCTAGCCTGGCAAGATGAAAAACTGTTTTTT.

The J gene is TRBJ1-2, the V gene TRBV6-6; the match to TRBD1 covers 9 bases. The CDR3 spans 12 residues. Unmatched junction bases numbered 4, after V lost 7 bases and J lost 7 bases. CDR1 is MNHNY and CDR2 is SVGAGI in the germline V gene (reference sequence). CDR3 in amino acids: CASTTGGTGYTF. The DNA of the CDR3 is TGTGCCAGCACGACAGGGGGAACTGGCTACACCTTC.

The chain joins TRBV12-3 or TRBV12-4 to TRBJ2-3; a weak D match, TRBD1 (6 bases). The CDR3 is 12 residues long. The ends were cut back, 4 bases at V and 8 bases at J, with 10 bases in the middle. As DNA, the CDR3 is TGTGCCAGCAGTTCCGGCAGGGGTACGCAGTATTTT. Its translation is CASSSGRGTQYF.

This chain uses TRBV19 with TRBJ1-5; D is possibly TRBD1 (6 bases). CDR1 and CDR2 (germline): LNHDA, SQIVND (reference sequence). This CDR3 comprises 14 residues. The germline V and J ends were trimmed by 6 bases and 2 bases, with 11 bases remaining between them. The CDR3 nucleotides read TGTGCCAGTAGGCGACAGGAAGGCAATCAGCCCCAGCATTTT. Its translation is CASRRQEGNQPQHF. Full variable domain (missing parts from reference TRBV19 and TRBJ1-5): DGGITQSPKYLFRKEGQNVTLSCEQNLNHDAMYWYRQDPGQGLRLIYYSQIVNDFQKGDIAEGYSVSREKKESFPLTVTSAQKNPTAFYLCASRRQEGNQPQHFGDGTRLSIL.

The chain couples TRBV5-4 to TRBJ2-4, with 14 bases matching TRBD2. The CDR3 is 15 amino acids. Germline CDR1 SGHNT, CDR2 YYREEE (reference sequence). The V segment lost 3 bases and the J segment 6 bases; nucleotides outside the gene matches: 2. The CDR3 bases are TGTGCCAGCAGCTCGACTAGCGGGAGGGTAAACATTCAGTACTTC. Translated, it gives CASSSTSGRVNIQYF.

This chain connects TRBV9 to TRBJ2-1; 8 positions match TRBD2. Germline CDR1 SGDLS, CDR2 YYNGEE. This CDR3 region has 15 residues. Trimming at V came to 0 bases and at J to 5 bases, leaving 4 bases not matched to a gene. The CDR3 DNA reads as TGTGCCAGCAGCGTAGTTAGCGGGGCGGACAATGAGCAGTTCTTC. Its protein is CASSVVSGADNEQFF.

This chain links TRBV7-7 with TRBJ2-3; perhaps TRBD1 as D (5 bases). The CDR3 extends over 14 amino acids. Germline loops: CDR1 SSHAT, CDR2 FNYEAQ (reference sequence). Trimming removed 4 bases at V and 8 bases at J, with 16 bases between. The CDR3 DNA follows: TGTGCCAGCAGCTCGGGCCAGGGCAAGGGTACGCAGTATTTT. Translation: CASSSGQGKGTQYF.

This clone is a singleton in its sample. The rearrangement joins TRBV2 to TRBJ1-4, with 7 bases matching TRBD1. Germline CDR1 is SNHLY and CDR2 is FYNNEI. The V and J ends lost 6 bases and 2 bases, in that order; junction bases with no gene match: 3. This CDR3 region has 14 residues. CDR3 amino acids: CASRQGWTNEKLFF. CDR3 sequence (DNA): TGTGCCAGCAGACAGGGGTGGACTAATGAAAAACTGTTTTTT.

The V gene is TRBV9, the J gene TRBJ2-2; D call uncertain. Per the germline V gene, CDR1 is SGDLS and CDR2 is YYNGEE. The CDR3 runs to 13 residues. V lost 4 bases to trimming and J lost 1 base, with 5 bases between them. The CDR3 DNA is TGTGCCAGCAGCACAGAGAACACCGGGGAGCTGTTTTTT. Translating it yields CASSTENTGELFF.

The genes are TRBV4-3 and TRBJ2-7; D is perhaps TRBD1 (5 bases). V dropped 1 base and J dropped 5 bases, with 9 bases sitting between them. Per germline, CDR1 LGHNA and CDR2 YSLEER. The CDR3 extends over 13 amino acids. The CDR3 spells CASSQAQGDEQYF. The CDR3 DNA reads TGCGCCAGCAGCCAAGCCCAGGGCGACGAGCAGTACTTC.

This chain links TRBV5-6 with TRBJ1-6; D remains unclear. V lost 0 bases to trimming and J lost 0 bases, with 7 bases between them. Germline-derived CDR1 and CDR2 are SGHDT and YYEEEE. This CDR3 is built from 16 residues. Written as DNA, the CDR3 is TGTGCCAGCAGCTTGGTGGGGAGCTCCTATAATTCACCCCTCCACTTT. It encodes CASSLVGSSYNSPLHF.

The genes are TRBV3-1 (or the pseudogene TRBV3-2) and TRBJ2-7; 12 nucleotides match TRBD1. V dropped 1 base and J dropped 5; count of bases not matched to a gene: 3. From germline, CDR1 is LGHDT and CDR2 YNNKEL (reference sequence). The CDR3 totals 15 residues. CDR3 DNA: TGTGCCAGCAGCCAAGGAGGGACAGGGGGCCACGAGCAGTACTTC. Protein: CASSQGGTGGHEQYF.

This chain connects TRBV5-1 to TRBJ1-1; D possibly corresponds to TRBD1 (5 bases). The germline V gene has CDR1 SGHRS and CDR2 YFSETQ. The CDR3 has 14 amino acids. Trimming cost V 4 bases and J 3 bases, with 13 bases left between them. The CDR3 nucleotides are TGCGCCAGCAGCCCAGGGCTAGTTGACACTGAAGCTTTCTTT. It translates to CASSPGLVDTEAFF.

This chain connects TRBV7-9 to TRBJ2-7; 9 bases map to TRBD1. V trimming: 1 base; J trimming: 2 bases; junction bases outside the gene matches: 0. The CDR3 is made up of 14 amino acids. Germline assignment: CDR1 SEHNR and CDR2 FQNEAQ (reference sequence). The DNA for the CDR3 is TGTGCCAGCAGCTTAGGGACAGGGGCCTACGAGCAGTACTTC. It yields the protein CASSLGTGAYEQYF.

This chain connects TRBV4-2 to TRBJ2-6; 12 positions match TRBD2. There are 18 residues in the CDR3. V was pared by 4 bases and J by 2 bases, with 6 bases of the junction left unmatched. CDR1 and CDR2 from the germline V gene are LGHNA and YNFKEQ. The chain's CDR3 is CASSREASGRAGANVLTF. CDR3 bases: TGTGCCAGCAGCCGAGAGGCTAGCGGGAGGGCTGGGGCCAACGTCCTGACTTTC.

The chain combines TRBV5-8 with TRBJ1-5, with D maybe TRBD1 (6 bases). Germline values: CDR1 SGHTS, CDR2 YDEGEE. V lost 1 base and J lost 0, with 11 bases in between. The CDR3 has 16 amino acids. CDR3 nucleotide sequence: TGTGCCAGCAGCTTGAGGGGACAATATAGCAATCAGCCCCAGCATTTT. Encoded protein: CASSLRGQYSNQPQHF.

This chain links TRBV10-3 with TRBJ1-6, with a possible D match to TRBD1 (6 bases). V gave up 10 bases and J gave up 7 bases, with 17 bases separating them. The germline V gene encodes CDR1 ENHRY and CDR2 SYGVKD. This CDR3 region has 14 residues. The CDR3 here is CATSPRQGNSPLHF. The CDR3 bases are TGTGCCACCTCCCCGCGGCAGGGGAATTCACCCCTCCACTTT.